The clone carrying this T cell receptor (beta chain) was counted between two and nine times. No antigen is known for it. Populations isolated by sorting all had purity greater than 95%. What was sequenced were expressed TCRB transcripts, since all of the isolated RNA had been reverse transcribed. Sequencing used immunoSEQ multiplex PCR; TCRdb keeps in-frame clones, though not all of them. The sample contains 600,000 to 650,000 clones, 15% of which appear only once. These data belong to a study of beta chain features in type 1 diabetes. Findings and caveats of the study: Moderate yet significant TCRB CDR3 shortening was seen in Type 1 diabetes patients in all four CD4+ subsets. For TCRB rearrangement, an influence of HLA type remained unresolved here. Diminished insertions and augmented deletions at VDJ junctions characterized type 1 diabetes patients.

This clonotype originated in a man between 18 and 29 years old in good health. What was sequenced was naive CD4+ T cells from blood.

The CDR3 region is CASSQGRGQDRNYGYTF. The CDR3 DNA sequence: TGCGCCAGCAGCCAAGGGCGAGGTCAAGACAGGAACTATGGCTACACCTTC. This rearrangement joins TRBV4-1 to TRBJ1-2, with D possibly being TRBD1 (6 bases). Per the germline V gene, CDR1 is MGHRA and CDR2 is YSYEKL. This CDR3 contains 17 residues. V lost 1 base and J lost 2, with 17 bases in between.